These 21 T cell receptor beta chains originate from one sample sequenced in a study of CD8+ T cells in alopecia areata. RNA was isolated and reverse transcribed to cDNA, the sequencing template. The table came from immunoSEQ multiplex PCR; TCRdb's copy has only in-frame clones and leaves some out. Among 75,000 to 85,000 clones listed, roughly 66% were seen once. The treatment was: oral pan-JAK inhibitor, 5-10 mg twice daily. The source was CD8+ T cells sorted from blood, collected at week 24, from a patient treated with tofacitinib. These TCRs come from a human donor with alopecia areata.

A single count supports this clone. The V and J genes are TRBV5-4 and TRBJ1-2; the D is unclear. V lost 0 bases and J lost 2, with 14 bases in between. The germline CDR1 and CDR2 sequences are SGHNT and YYREEE (reference sequence). CDR3 length equals 16 residues. The CDR3 is CASSLARTSPNYGYTF. The CDR3 coding sequence is TGTGCCAGCAGCTTGGCCAGGACCAGCCCAAACTATGGCTACACCTTC.

This chain links TRBV4-1 with TRBJ2-5, with no clear D. Germline loops: CDR1 MGHRA, CDR2 YSYEKL. The CDR3 is 14 amino acids. Trimming stripped 0 bases from V and 4 bases from J, with 9 bases between. The CDR3 protein is CASSQDSSLETQYF. The CDR3 DNA sequence: TGCGCCAGCAGCCAAGATAGCAGTTTAGAGACCCAGTACTTC.

J is TRBJ2-3 and V is TRBV5-6, with TRBD1 identical over 7 bases. The CDR3 sequence is 14 residues long. Germline V lookup: CDR1 SGHDT, CDR2 YYEEEE. V was pared by 3 bases and J by 4 bases, with 5 bases of the junction left unmatched. The CDR3 here is CASSSPQGADTQYF. The CDR3 DNA is TGTGCCAGCAGCTCGCCCCAGGGGGCAGATACGCAGTATTTT.

Remarks on this clone: Within the sample, other DNA sequences also encode this same CDR3. V gene TRBV27 combines with J gene TRBJ1-5; no clear D. Trimming removed 2 bases from V and 1 base from J, with 6 bases in between. The CDR3 length is 14 residues. Germline-derived CDR1 and CDR2 are MNHEY and SMNVEV (reference sequence). The DNA of the CDR3 is TGTGCCAGCAGTTTACAAGGAAGCAATCAGCCCCAGCATTTT. Residues: CASSLQGSNQPQHF.

This chain joins TRBV13 and TRBJ2-1, with D uncertain. Trimming stripped 5 bases from V and 6 bases from J, with 20 bases between. The CDR3 loop spans 16 amino acids. Looked up from germline, CDR1 is PRHDT and CDR2 is FYEKMQ (reference sequence). The CDR3 DNA reads TGTGCCAGCAGCCAACCCGACCCACTGCCCTTCAATGAGCAGTTCTTC. It yields the protein CASSQPDPLPFNEQFF.

The CDR3 reads CASGGGETQYF. Written as DNA, the CDR3 is TGTGCCAGCGGAGGGGGGGAGACCCAGTACTTC. The V gene is TRBV2, the J gene TRBJ2-5; the D call may be TRBD1 or TRBD2 (6 bases each). The CDR3 runs 11 residues. The V gene lost 8 bases and the J gene lost 5 bases, with 9 bases spanning the gap. CDR1 and CDR2 from the germline V gene are SNHLY and FYNNEI.

V is TRBV6-5 and J is TRBJ2-1; D is perhaps TRBD1 or TRBD2 (6 bases each). CDR1 and CDR2 from the germline V gene are MNHEY and SVGAGI. CDR3 length equals 15 residues. Trimming pared 0 bases from V and 7 bases from J, leaving 13 bases between. CDR3 amino acids: CASSYSTGALNEQFF. CDR3 DNA: TGTGCCAGCAGTTACTCCACGGGGGCGCTTAATGAGCAGTTCTTC.

This clone was seen more than once but under ten times. The rearrangement joins TRBV7-3 to TRBJ2-1; TRBD2 aligns across 7 bases. With V trimmed by 8 bases and J by 4 bases, 8 bases remained unmatched. This CDR3 spans 14 amino acids. CDR1 is SGHTA, CDR2 FQGTGA, per germline. This chain's CDR3 is CASRASGLYNEQFF. CDR3 sequence (DNA): TGTGCCAGCCGTGCATCGGGACTATACAATGAGCAGTTCTTC.

In this sample, this clone turned up once. CDR3 residues: CAISDTGTSGPDTQYF. In nucleotides, the CDR3 is TGTGCCATCAGTGACACCGGGACTAGCGGACCCGATACGCAGTATTTT. The chain carries TRBV10-3 and TRBJ2-3; 11 bases agree with TRBD2. Trimming took 3 bases from V and 6 from J; bases not matched to a gene: 8. The CDR3 runs 16 residues. CDR1 and CDR2 from the germline V gene are ENHRY and SYGVKD.

The chain has TRBV28 and TRBJ2-7; TRBD1 matches at 7 bases. Trimming cost V 6 bases and J 1 base; bases outside gene matches: 6. Germline V lookup: CDR1 MDHEN, CDR2 SYDVKM. This CDR3 has 14 residues. CDR3 nucleotides: TGTGCCAGCAGAAACAGGGGTACATCCTACGAGCAGTACTTC. Translated, it gives CASRNRGTSYEQYF.

J is TRBJ1-2 and V is TRBV27; D is unclear. The CDR3 is 15 residues long. Germline V gene data show CDR1 as MNHEY and CDR2 as SMNVEV (reference sequence). V lost 4 bases and J 2 bases, leaving 14 bases between the germline ends. The CDR3 spells CASSSYRDRNYGYTF. In nucleotides, the CDR3 is TGTGCCAGCAGTTCGTACAGAGATCGAAACTATGGCTACACCTTC.

V gene TRBV18 combines with J gene TRBJ1-5; a weak D match, TRBD1 (5 bases). Germline V gives CDR1 KGHSH, CDR2 LQKENI. The V end lost 3 bases, the J end lost 5 bases, and 20 bases lay between the germline ends. The CDR3 is 17 amino acids. CDR3 residues: CASSPQARVRVDQPQHF. The CDR3 DNA is TGTGCCAGCTCACCCCAGGCTCGGGTCAGGGTAGATCAGCCCCAGCATTTT.

The rearrangement uses TRBV7-2 and TRBJ1-5, with a possible D match to TRBD1 (6 bases). CDR1 and CDR2 (germline): SGHTA, FQGNSA. The CDR3 loop spans 14 amino acids. The ends were cut back, 4 bases at V and 5 bases at J, with 12 bases in the middle. The CDR3 DNA reads as TGTGCCAGCAGCTCGGACGGGGGGCATCAGCCCCAGCATTTT. Protein product: CASSSDGGHQPQHF.

This clone was seen ten or more times. CDR3: CASSAPEGTGTGELFF. As DNA, the CDR3 is TGTGCCAGCAGCGCCCCCGAGGGGACGGGCACCGGGGAGCTGTTTTTT. The chain is built from TRBV11-2 and TRBJ2-2; either TRBD1 or TRBD2 may fit D (5 bases each). Germline V gives CDR1 SGHAT, CDR2 FQNNGV. This CDR3 is 16 amino acids long. Trimming cost V 5 bases and J 4 bases, with 17 bases left between them.

About this clone: In the same sample, other DNA sequences code for this CDR3. The rearrangement uses TRBV4-3 and TRBJ1-1; the D is unclear. The CDR3 has 14 amino acids. Germline loops: CDR1 LGHNA, CDR2 YSLEER. Trimming removed 4 bases at V and 0 bases at J, with 9 bases between. CDR3 residues: CASSPSYMNTEAFF. Here the CDR3 DNA reads TGCGCCAGCAGCCCCTCCTATATGAACACTGAAGCTTTCTTT.

The chain's CDR3 is CASSYSSGLYGYTF. In nucleotides, the CDR3 is TGTGCCAGCAGTTACAGTTCAGGGCTCTATGGCTACACCTTC. This chain joins TRBV6-5 and TRBJ1-2; perhaps TRBD1 as D (5 bases). V shed 2 bases and J shed 4 bases, with 11 bases lying between them. Germline CDR1 and CDR2: MNHEY and SVGAGI. This CDR3 region has 14 residues.

The rearrangement links TRBV7-9 to TRBJ2-1, with 10 bases matching TRBD2. J gave up 7 bases and V 1 base, and 4 bases lay outside the gene matches. The CDR3 has 15 residues. Germline assignment: CDR1 SEHNR and CDR2 FQNEAQ (reference sequence). The CDR3 DNA sequence: TGTGCCAGCAGCTTAGTCGGACTAGCGGCAAATGAGCAGTTCTTC. Amino acid sequence: CASSLVGLAANEQFF.

By share of the sample, this clone is medium-sized. The chain joins TRBV15 to TRBJ2-6; D ambiguous. V was clipped by 0 bases and J by 1 base, with 7 bases between them. Looked up from germline, CDR1 is LNHNV and CDR2 is YYDKDF (reference sequence). This CDR3 spans 16 amino acids. The CDR3, as DNA: TGTGCCACCAGCAGAGATTTGGGTTCTGGGGCCAACGTCCTGACTTTC. This sequence encodes CATSRDLGSGANVLTF.

This chain uses TRBV6-6 with TRBJ2-7; D call uncertain. Germline values: CDR1 MNHNY, CDR2 SVGAGI (reference sequence). V lost 5 bases and J 3 bases, leaving 8 bases between the germline ends. This CDR3 is 12 amino acids long. The DNA for the CDR3 is TGTGCCAGCAGTAGCGACAACTACGAGCAGTACTTC. It yields the protein CASSSDNYEQYF.

V gene TRBV27 combines with J gene TRBJ2-7, with unresolved D. Trimming removed 5 bases at V and 3 bases at J, with 11 bases between. The V gene's germline CDR1 is MNHEY and CDR2 SMNVEV (reference sequence). There are 13 residues in the CDR3. CDR3 DNA: TGTGCCAGCAGTCCCGGGCCAAACTACGAGCAGTACTTC. Protein sequence: CASSPGPNYEQYF.

The gene calls are TRBV29-1 and TRBJ1-1, with 7 nucleotides matching TRBD1. The CDR3 runs to 11 residues. Germline trimming cut 7 bases from V and 4 bases from J; bases unmatched to any gene: 3. CDR1 SQVTM and CDR2 ANQGSEA come from the germline V gene. CDR3 nucleotides: TGCAGCGATAGACAGGGCACTGAAGCTTTCTTT. Residues: CSDRQGTEAFF.